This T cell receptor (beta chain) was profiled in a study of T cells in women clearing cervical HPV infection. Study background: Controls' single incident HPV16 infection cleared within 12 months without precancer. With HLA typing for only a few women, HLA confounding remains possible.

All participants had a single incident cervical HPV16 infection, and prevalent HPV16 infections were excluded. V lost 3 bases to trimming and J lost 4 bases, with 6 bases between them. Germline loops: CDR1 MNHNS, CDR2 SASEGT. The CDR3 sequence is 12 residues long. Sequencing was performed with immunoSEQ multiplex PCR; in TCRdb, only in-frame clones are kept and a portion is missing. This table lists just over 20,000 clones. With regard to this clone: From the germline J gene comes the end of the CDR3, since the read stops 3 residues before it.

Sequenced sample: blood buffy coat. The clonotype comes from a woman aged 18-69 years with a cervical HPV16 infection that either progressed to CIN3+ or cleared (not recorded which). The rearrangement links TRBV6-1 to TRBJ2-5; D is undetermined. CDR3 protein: CASSERRETQYF. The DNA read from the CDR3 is TGTGCCAGCAGTGAGCGTCGAGAGACC.